This is a list of T cell receptor beta chains from one sample in a study of T cell responses to AZD1222 COVID-19 vaccine. Libraries were prepared by immunoSEQ multiplex PCR; TCRdb keeps only in-frame clonotypes and omits some of them. The data hold about 87,000 clones, with approximately 90% observed a single time. The source material was peripheral blood, sampled on day 0 of AZD1222 vaccination. All receptors come from an adult in good health. The CDR3 runs from the conserved cysteine through the conserved F or W. Each record gives: clone size, D gene, V gene, J gene, CDR3 DNA, CDR3 protein. The D gene is left open where the match is weak. Clone sizes are given selectively: once, few, many, or a class where the clone is expanded.

.,.,TRBV9,TRBJ2-3,TGTGCCAGCAGCGTAGTAACGAGTAGCACAGATACGCAGTATTTT,CASSVVTSSTDTQYF
.,TRBD2,TRBV11-1,TRBJ2-7,TGTGCCAGCAGCCCTGAGGGGGCTAGCGGGAGCTACGAGCAGTACTTC,CASSPEGASGSYEQYF
.,.,TRBV21-1,TRBJ2-1,TGTGCCAGCCTATCGCAGGCAAGGGACAATGAGCAGTTCTTC,CASLSQARDNEQFF
.,.,TRBV5-1,TRBJ1-2,TGCGCCAGCAGCTTGGAGACTTCCTCCTCTTTTTCTAACTATGGCTACACCTTC,CASSLETSSSFSNYGYTF
.,.,TRBV5-4,TRBJ2-6,TGTGCCAGCAGCCCGATGGGGGGACCCTCTGGGGCCAACGTCCTGACTTTC,CASSPMGGPSGANVLTF
.,TRBD1,TRBV3-1/TRBV3-2,TRBJ2-6,TGTGCCAGCAGCCAACGGCAGGGGGCTTCTGGGGCCAACGTCCTGACTTTC,CASSQRQGASGANVLTF
.,.,TRBV30,TRBJ1-1,TGTGCCTGGGCTACAGGGCTTGCTGAAGCTTTCTTT,CAWATGLAEAFF
.,TRBD1,TRBV6-5,TRBJ1-2,TGTGCCAGCAGCCGCGGACCCGGACAGGGGGTTGGCTACACCTTC,CASSRGPGQGVGYTF
few,.,TRBV6-4,TRBJ2-2,TGTGCCAGCAGTGACTCGGCAGGGGGGACCGGGGAGCTGTTTTTT,CASSDSAGGTGELFF
.,TRBD1,TRBV28,TRBJ2-2,TGTGCCAGCAGACGACAGGGGATGAACACCGGGGAGCTGTTTTTT,CASRRQGMNTGELFF
.,TRBD1,TRBV27,TRBJ1-2,TGTGCCAGCAGTTTATCAGGACAGGGGGCCTATAACTATGGCTACACCTTC,CASSLSGQGAYNYGYTF
.,TRBD1,TRBV29-1,TRBJ1-2,TGCAGCGTTGAAGGGACAGGGGAGGGCTACACCTTC,CSVEGTGEGYTF
once,TRBD2,TRBV3-1/TRBV3-2,TRBJ2-1,TGTGCCAGCAGCCAAGGGACTAGTAGCAATGAGCAGTTCTTC,CASSQGTSSNEQFF
.,.,TRBV27,TRBJ1-4,TGTGCCAGCAGGCGATCTATAGGCGAAAAAAATGAAAAACTGTTTTTT,CASRRSIGEKNEKLFF
.,.,TRBV9,TRBJ1-1,TGTGCCAGCAGCGTAGATCCTGCGGGGAACACTGAAGCTTTCTTT,CASSVDPAGNTEAFF
.,TRBD1,TRBV5-1,TRBJ1-1,TGCGCCAGCAGCTCCGGACAGGGGACTGAAGCTTTCTTT,CASSSGQGTEAFF
.,.,TRBV7-3,TRBJ2-6,TGTGCCAGCAGCAGAACAGGTTCCCCTGGGGCCAACGTCCTGACTTTC,CASSRTGSPGANVLTF
.,.,TRBV4-2,TRBJ2-7,TGTGCCAGCAGCCACGGAAAAGGCCGTTACGAGCAGTACTTC,CASSHGKGRYEQYF
.,TRBD1,TRBV29-1,TRBJ2-3,TGCAGCTCACCTAGGGGACAGGGGTTGGATACGCAGTATTTT,CSSPRGQGLDTQYF
few,.,TRBV25-1,TRBJ1-1,TGTGCCAGCAGGAGACAGAGTAACACTGAAGCTTTCTTT,CASRRQSNTEAFF
.,.,TRBV29-1,TRBJ1-3,TGCAGCGTTGAAGATCGCGGGCCCTCTGGAAACACCATATATTTT,CSVEDRGPSGNTIYF
.,.,TRBV30,TRBJ1-5,TGTGCCTGGGGAACAGGGTTAAGTAGCCCGCCCCAGCATTTT,CAWGTGLSSPPQHF
.,.,TRBV7-9,TRBJ2-1,TGTGCCAGCAGCCGATCCCTAGGGGGAATCTCCTACAATGAGCAGTTCTTC,CASSRSLGGISYNEQFF
few,.,TRBV5-8,TRBJ1-6,TGTGCCAGCAGCCGTGGATTCTATAATTCACCCCTCCACTTT,CASSRGFYNSPLHF
.,TRBD1,TRBV18,TRBJ1-4,TGTGCCAGCTCACCAGGGACAGGGAATAATGAAAAACTGTTTTTT,CASSPGTGNNEKLFF
.,.,TRBV29-1,TRBJ1-3,TGCAGCGTTGTGATGCACTCTGGAAACACCATATATTTT,CSVVMHSGNTIYF
.,.,TRBV6-4,TRBJ1-1,TGTGCCAGCAGTGACTCCACAAGAGCAGCTTTCTTT,CASSDSTRAAFF
.,.,TRBV29-1,TRBJ1-1,TGCAGCGTTCTCCCCCCACAGGGTATGAACACTGAAGCTTTCTTT,CSVLPPQGMNTEAFF
.,TRBD1,TRBV10-3,TRBJ1-5,TGTGCCATCAGTGAGCAGGGACAGGGGAGTCAGCCCCAGCATTTT,CAISEQGQGSQPQHF
.,.,TRBV5-1,TRBJ1-2,TGCGCCAGCAGCTTCGGCAGGGAAGGTGGCTACACCTTC,CASSFGREGGYTF
.,TRBD1,TRBV18,TRBJ2-1,TGTGCCAGCTCGCGGAGCCGGGACAGGGATTATGAGCAGTTCTTC,CASSRSRDRDYEQFF
.,.,TRBV18,TRBJ2-3,TGTGCCAGCTCACCACAGGGGACAACAGATACGCAGTATTTT,CASSPQGTTDTQYF
.,.,TRBV7-9,TRBJ1-5,TGTGCCAGCAGCTTACAGGGGTCGCAGCCCCAGCATTTT,CASSLQGSQPQHF
once,TRBD2,TRBV20-1,TRBJ2-1,TGCAGTGCTAGTGGACTAGATCGGGAGCAGTTCTTC,CSASGLDREQFF
once,TRBD1,TRBV4-2,TRBJ1-6,TGTGCCAGCAGCCAGGCGACAGGGGGGGGCTCCTATAATTCACCCCTCCACTTT,CASSQATGGGSYNSPLHF
.,.,TRBV6-5,TRBJ1-1,TGTGCCAGCAGTTATTACGGGGGAACTGAAGCTTTCTTT,CASSYYGGTEAFF
few,.,TRBV2,TRBJ2-1,TGTGCCAGCAGTCAAGACTCGTACAATGAGCAGTTCTTC,CASSQDSYNEQFF
.,TRBD1,TRBV28,TRBJ1-4,TGTGCCAGCAGTTTGTTTCAGGGGGATGAAAAACTGTTTTTT,CASSLFQGDEKLFF
.,.,TRBV10-3,TRBJ1-2,TGTGCCATCAGTGCGACAGGCGCCCATAACTATGGCTACACCTTC,CAISATGAHNYGYTF
once,.,TRBV3-1/TRBV3-2,TRBJ1-6,TGTGCCAGCAGCAGATCGAATTCACCCCTCCACTTT,CASSRSNSPLHF
.,.,TRBV28,TRBJ1-2,TGTGCCAGCAGGATGACAGGCGTCTATGGCTACACCTTC,CASRMTGVYGYTF
.,TRBD1,TRBV29-1,TRBJ1-1,TGCAGCGTGAACAGGGGAATCGCTGAAGCTTTCTTT,CSVNRGIAEAFF
.,TRBD2,TRBV3-1/TRBV3-2,TRBJ2-1,TGTGCCAGCAGCCCTCTGACTAGCGGGAAATATGAGCAGTTCTTC,CASSPLTSGKYEQFF
.,.,TRBV29-1,TRBJ1-2,TGCAGCGTTGCCCAAGGGAATCGGGGGGCCAATGGCTACACCTTC,CSVAQGNRGANGYTF
.,.,TRBV28,TRBJ2-7,TGTGCCAGCAGTACCCCGTCCCGCGAGCAGTACTTC,CASSTPSREQYF
.,.,TRBV5-1,TRBJ1-6,TGCGCCAGCAGCTTGAAGGTATCGGGGTATAATTCACCCCTCCACTTT,CASSLKVSGYNSPLHF
once,.,TRBV2,TRBJ2-1,TGTGCCAGCAGACGGGACTCACAGGGCCCTGAGCAGTTCTTC,CASRRDSQGPEQFF
.,TRBD1,TRBV4-1,TRBJ1-5,TGCGCCAGCAGTGACGGACAGGGATTCAATCAGCCCCAGCATTTT,CASSDGQGFNQPQHF
.,.,TRBV4-1,TRBJ1-1,TGCGCCAGCAGCCAAGACCCCCTGACTTCTGAAGCTTTCTTT,CASSQDPLTSEAFF
.,TRBD1,TRBV4-1,TRBJ1-2,TGCGCCAGCGGGGACCAGGGGGCAATCTCTGGCTACACCTTC,CASGDQGAISGYTF
once,TRBD1,TRBV15,TRBJ2-1,TGTGCCACCAGCCGGGACAGGGCTTACAATGAGCAGTTCTTC,CATSRDRAYNEQFF
.,.,TRBV30,TRBJ2-7,TGTGCCTGGAGGGGACTCTATCTCTACGAGCAGTACTTC,CAWRGLYLYEQYF
.,.,TRBV30,TRBJ2-3,TGTGCCTGGAGTGAATCCACAGATACGCAGTATTTT,CAWSESTDTQYF
.,.,TRBV24-1,TRBJ2-7,TGTGCCACCAGTGATAGCAGGCTGGGGGGTTCCTACGAGCAGTACTTC,CATSDSRLGGSYEQYF